The 31 T cell receptor beta chains presented below share a single source sample, sequenced in a study of technical replicates of blood from a handful of donors. The data were produced by immunoSEQ multiplex PCR, yet TCRdb's version contains in-frame clones alone and is incomplete. Altogether more than 65,000 clones are present, roughly 92% being singletons, with the ten largest covering roughly 0.41%. What was sequenced was T cells isolated from PBMCs. These receptors originate from a human donor in good health.

This clone was recorded a few times. The DNA for the CDR3 is TGTGCCAGCAGCCGGGGCACCGGGGAGCTGTTTTTT. Protein: CASSRGTGELFF. V and J are TRBV7-7 and TRBJ2-2, with a tentative D call TRBD2 (5 bases). Between the trimmed V and J ends, which lost 5 bases and 4 bases, there was a span of 5 bases. Germline V gene lookup returns CDR1 SSHAT and CDR2 FNYEAQ (reference sequence). The CDR3 loop spans 12 amino acids.

V and J are TRBV2 and TRBJ2-3; a weak D match, TRBD1 (6 bases). This CDR3 contains 15 residues. Germline loops: CDR1 SNHLY, CDR2 FYNNEI. Trimming stripped 2 bases from V and 4 bases from J, with 13 bases between. CDR3 amino acids: CASSEFPGHPDTQYF. CDR3 DNA: TGTGCCAGCAGTGAATTTCCGGGACACCCAGATACGCAGTATTTT.

This clone was seen a single time. V and J are TRBV11-2 and TRBJ2-7; D possibly corresponds to TRBD2 (6 bases). Germline V gene data show CDR1 as SGHAT and CDR2 as FQNNGV. The CDR3 is 18 amino acids. V lost 5 bases and J lost 0, with 23 bases in between. CDR3 DNA sequence: TGTGCCAGCAGCCCAATCCCTGGTGGAGCGGGTAGCTCCTACGAGCAGTACTTC. Residues: CASSPIPGGAGSSYEQYF. The complete variable domain, with remaining parts taken from reference TRBV11-2 and TRBJ2-7, reads EAGVAQSPRYKIIEKRQSVAFWCNPISGHATLYWYQQILGQGPKLLIQFQNNGVVDDSQLPKDRFSAERLKGVDSTLKIQPAKLEDSAVYLCASSPIPGGAGSSYEQYFGPGTRLTVT.

The chain uses TRBV19 and TRBJ2-7, with a possible D match to TRBD2 (5 bases). The CDR3 extends over 13 amino acids. Trimming left V 4 bases short and J 0 bases short, with 7 bases between. Germline V gene lookup returns CDR1 LNHDA and CDR2 SQIVND (reference sequence). CDR3 bases: TGTGCCAGTAGTAGGACTTACTCCTACGAGCAGTACTTC. Its protein is CASSRTYSYEQYF.

The chain uses TRBV6-5 and TRBJ1-1; D possibly corresponds to TRBD1 (6 bases). The CDR3 totals 15 residues. Germline V gives CDR1 MNHEY, CDR2 SVGAGI. Trimming cost V 2 bases and J 4 bases, with 14 bases left between them. CDR3 sequence reads: CASSYGDIRGTEAFF. The CDR3 nucleotides are TGTGCCAGCAGTTACGGGGACATCAGGGGCACTGAAGCTTTCTTT.

The J gene is TRBJ1-2, the V gene TRBV18; 8 nucleotides line up with TRBD1. Unmatched junction bases numbered 5, after V lost 2 bases and J lost 0 bases. This CDR3 spans 16 amino acids. Germline V gene lookup returns CDR1 KGHSH and CDR2 LQKENI. The CDR3 region is CASSPVSGGSNYGYTF. The CDR3 nucleotides read TGTGCCAGCTCACCAGTTTCAGGGGGCTCTAACTATGGCTACACCTTC.

The chain employs TRBV29-1 and TRBJ2-7, with 8 bases identical to TRBD2. Trimming took 0 bases from V and 3 from J; bases not matched to a gene: 1. The V gene's germline CDR1 is SQVTM and CDR2 ANQGSEA. The CDR3 covers 13 residues. This chain's CDR3 is CSVEDREGYEQYF. The DNA for the CDR3 is TGCAGCGTTGAAGATCGGGAGGGCTACGAGCAGTACTTC.

A single count supports this clone. The chain recombines TRBV18 with TRBJ2-3, with 10 bases identical to TRBD2. The CDR3 loop spans 17 amino acids. Trimming cost V 1 base and J 6 bases; bases outside gene matches: 10. Germline V lookup: CDR1 KGHSH, CDR2 LQKENI. The DNA of the CDR3 is TGTGCCAGCTCACCACGGCTAGCGGGAGCCATTTGGGATACGCAGTATTTT. The encoded protein is CASSPRLAGAIWDTQYF.

This clone was observed a handful of times. The rearrangement uses TRBV10-2 and TRBJ2-7; no firm D call. V gave up 2 bases and J gave up 5 bases, with 7 bases separating them. Germline CDR1 reads WSHSY; CDR2 reads SAAADI. The CDR3 extends over 12 amino acids. The DNA for the CDR3 is TGCGCCAGCAGTGAGGAAGCCCACGAGCAGTACTTC. Translating it yields CASSEEAHEQYF.

CDR3 protein: CASRQPGQRDYEQYF. The CDR3 DNA is TGTGCCAGCAGACAACCGGGACAGCGAGACTACGAGCAGTACTTC. This chain links TRBV6-5 with TRBJ2-7, with 7 bases that match TRBD1. V shed 6 bases and J 3 bases; nucleotides not matched to a gene: 11. The CDR3 has 15 amino acids. Germline V gene lookup returns CDR1 MNHEY and CDR2 SVGAGI.

V and J are TRBV2 and TRBJ1-2; 9 positions agree with TRBD1. This CDR3 comprises 13 residues. Germline loops: CDR1 SNHLY, CDR2 FYNNEI. Germline trimming cut 4 bases from V and 8 bases from J; bases unmatched to any gene: 5. CDR3 sequence reads: CASSVQGAEGYTF. The CDR3 nucleotides read TGTGCCAGCAGTGTACAGGGGGCAGAAGGCTACACCTTC. Supplemented by reference TRBV2 and TRBJ1-2, the full variable domain reads EPEVTQTPSHQVTQMGQEVILRCVPISNHLYFYWYRQILGQKVEFLVSFYNNEISEKSEIFDDQFSVERPDGSNFTLKIRSTKLEDSAMYFCASSVQGAEGYTFGSGTRLTVV.

The rearrangement uses TRBV5-5 and TRBJ1-2; D is unclear. Germline CDR1 reads SGHKS; CDR2 reads YYEKEE (reference sequence). The CDR3 is 14 residues long. V was trimmed by 1 base and J by 8 bases, leaving 15 bases between them. The CDR3 DNA is TGTGCCAGCAGCTTGACGAATGCGGGCGGAGGCTACACCTTC. Amino acid sequence: CASSLTNAGGGYTF.

The CDR3 DNA reads TGTGCCAGCAGTTACTCGAGCGCTAGCACAGATACGCAGTATTTT. Residues: CASSYSSASTDTQYF. This chain uses TRBV6-5 with TRBJ2-3; no reliable D call. The germline CDR1 and CDR2 sequences are MNHEY and SVGAGI. This CDR3 is 15 amino acids long. With 0 bases removed from V and 0 bases from J, the gap between germline ends came to 7 bases.

This clone was counted only a few times. This chain connects TRBV28 to TRBJ1-4; 8 positions match TRBD1. CDR3 size: 15 residues. The germline V gene encodes CDR1 MDHEN and CDR2 SYDVKM. The J segment lost 0 bases and the V segment lost 3 bases, leaving 0 bases of the junction unmatched. The DNA for the CDR3 is TGTGCCAGCAGTTTGACAGGGGCAACTAATGAAAAACTGTTTTTT. Amino acids: CASSLTGATNEKLFF. Looking up the rest from reference TRBV28 and TRBJ1-4 gives the full variable domain: DVKVTQSSRYLVKRTGEKVFLECVQDMDHENMFWYRQDPGLGLRLIYFSYDVKMKEKGDIPEGYSVSREKKERFSLILESASTNQTSMYLCASSLTGATNEKLFFGSGTQLSVL.

This clone came up once. The chain carries TRBV9 and TRBJ2-7; D call uncertain. V lost 3 bases and J lost 1, with 5 bases in between. The germline V gene has CDR1 SGDLS and CDR2 YYNGEE. This CDR3 is 12 amino acids long. CDR3: CASSDSSYEQYF. The CDR3 DNA reads TGTGCCAGCAGCGATTCATCCTACGAGCAGTACTTC.

V usage is TRBV10-1 and J usage is TRBJ2-3, with 11 bases lining up with TRBD2. J gave up 0 bases and V 7 bases, and 6 bases lay outside the gene matches. Germline V CDR1 and CDR2: WNHNN, SYGVQD (reference sequence). The CDR3 contains 16 residues. The CDR3 reads CASILAGGSSTDTQYF. The CDR3 region has the DNA TGCGCCAGCATTCTAGCGGGAGGTTCTAGCACAGATACGCAGTATTTT.

This clone was seen only once. The chain employs TRBV4-1 and TRBJ1-4; TRBD1 aligns across 7 bases. The CDR3 runs to 16 residues. V lost 1 base to trimming and J lost 8 bases; unmatched junction nucleotides: 10. The germline V gene has CDR1 MGHRA and CDR2 YSYEKL. The CDR3 sequence: CASSQVTQGGGEKLFF. The CDR3 DNA is TGCGCCAGCAGCCAAGTTACCCAGGGGGGAGGCGAAAAACTGTTTTTT.

The V and J genes are TRBV5-4 and TRBJ2-7; the match to TRBD2 covers 7 bases. Trimming took 4 bases from V and 2 from J; bases not matched to a gene: 6. The CDR3 runs 14 residues. The germline gives CDR1 SGHNT, CDR2 YYREEE (reference sequence). CDR3 loop: CASSGGGLAYEQYF. The CDR3 DNA reads TGTGCCAGCAGCGGGGGGGGATTGGCCTACGAGCAGTACTTC.

The chain employs TRBV6-6 and TRBJ2-5; no reliable D call. The CDR3 is 13 amino acids. V was clipped by 5 bases and J by 4 bases, with 11 bases between them. Looked up from germline, CDR1 is MNHNY and CDR2 is SVGAGI (reference sequence). DNA of the CDR3: TGTGCCAGCAGTCCGGGTTGGAGAGAGACCCAGTACTTC. Protein: CASSPGWRETQYF.

The V gene is TRBV7-9, the J gene TRBJ2-7; 7 nucleotides line up with TRBD2. The CDR3 sequence is 15 residues long. Germline V gene lookup returns CDR1 SEHNR and CDR2 FQNEAQ (reference sequence). V was clipped by 1 base and J by 5 bases; unmatched bases: 8. The CDR3 DNA is TGTGCCAGCAGCTTAGAGGTGGGAGGGGCAGACGAGCAGTACTTC. Encoded protein: CASSLEVGGADEQYF. The whole variable domain, remainder taken from reference TRBV7-9 and TRBJ2-7, is DTGVSQNPRHKITKRGQNVTFRCDPISEHNRLYWYRQTLGQGPEFLTYFQNEAQLEKSRLLSDRFSAERPKGSFSTLEIQRTEQGDSAMYLCASSLEVGGADEQYFGPGTRLTVT.

The rearrangement links TRBV29-1 to TRBJ2-7; 12 nucleotides align to TRBD2. The CDR3 has 14 amino acids. Germline values: CDR1 SQVTM, CDR2 ANQGSEA. The J segment lost 5 bases and the V segment lost 7 bases, leaving 9 bases of the junction unmatched. CDR3 DNA sequence: TGCAGCGGGACCGGACTAGCGGGATTGCACGAGCAGTACTTC. Its translation: CSGTGLAGLHEQYF.

The chain couples TRBV10-1 to TRBJ2-1, with TRBD2 identical over 8 bases. V gave up 10 bases and J gave up 8 bases; unmatched junction bases: 22. The CDR3 runs to 17 residues. CDR1 is WNHNN and CDR2 is SYGVQD in the germline V gene (reference sequence). The DNA of the CDR3 is TGCGCCACCCAGGGAGTCAGCGGGAGTTCTCGGGGACATGAGCAGTTCTTC. It is translated as CATQGVSGSSRGHEQFF.

This clone was detected only once. The CDR3 reads CASSFSGDRFSYEQYF. The CDR3 DNA sequence: TGTGCCAGCAGTTTCTCCGGGGACAGGTTTTCCTACGAGCAGTACTTC. The chain carries TRBV28 and TRBJ2-7, with TRBD1 matching 8 bases. Germline CDR1 MDHEN, CDR2 SYDVKM. V shed 3 bases, J shed 1 base, and the junction held 8 bases outside the gene matches. The CDR3 consists of 16 residues.

The CDR3 nucleotides read TGCGCCAGCAGCCAACCGGGACAGAAAAACACCGGGGAGCTGTTTTTT. Protein sequence: CASSQPGQKNTGELFF. The chain combines TRBV4-1 with TRBJ2-2; the match to TRBD1 covers 7 bases. The germline V gene has CDR1 MGHRA and CDR2 YSYEKL. CDR3 length: 16 amino acids. The junction had 5 bases not matched to a gene; V was cut back by 2 bases and J by 2 bases.

V is TRBV19 and J is TRBJ1-1; D gene uncertain. The ends were cut back, 3 bases at V and 3 bases at J, with 14 bases in the middle. The CDR3 runs 15 residues. CDR1 and CDR2 from the germline V gene are LNHDA and SQIVND (reference sequence). CDR3 nucleotide sequence: TGTGCCAGTAGTATTAAGGGAGTTCATTACACTGAAGCTTTCTTT. Encoded protein: CASSIKGVHYTEAFF.

This chain connects TRBV11-2 to TRBJ1-1; D is uncertain. Trimming cost V 7 bases and J 0 bases, with 9 bases left between them. CDR1 is SGHAT, CDR2 FQNNGV, per germline. There are 13 residues in the CDR3. The CDR3 nucleotides read TGTGCCAGCACCGGACTCATGAACACTGAAGCTTTCTTT. Translated, it gives CASTGLMNTEAFF.

CDR3 DNA: TGTGCCACCAGCAGAGATCTAGCCACAGATACGCAGTATTTT. Amino acid sequence: CATSRDLATDTQYF. The chain uses TRBV15 and TRBJ2-3; TRBD2 is a possible D gene (5 bases). Per the germline V gene, CDR1 is LNHNV and CDR2 is YYDKDF (reference sequence). The CDR3 spans 14 residues. V shed 0 bases and J shed 2 bases, with 6 bases lying between them.

V usage is TRBV19 and J usage is TRBJ2-7, with a possible D match to TRBD1 (6 bases). The CDR3 is made up of 15 amino acids. The germline gives CDR1 LNHDA, CDR2 SQIVND (reference sequence). V gave up 0 bases and J gave up 1 base, with 10 bases separating them. The CDR3 DNA sequence: TGTGCCAGTAGTATAGAAGGGGGTAATTCCTACGAGCAGTACTTC. Protein product: CASSIEGGNSYEQYF.

V and J are TRBV4-1 and TRBJ2-1, with D possibly being TRBD1 (5 bases). Trimming took 0 bases from V and 9 from J, leaving 21 bases between them. The CDR3 is made up of 17 amino acids. The germline gives CDR1 MGHRA, CDR2 YSYEKL. CDR3 amino acids: CASSQDGLGPRQGEQFF. In DNA form, the CDR3 reads TGCGCCAGCAGCCAAGATGGGCTAGGACCTCGTCAGGGTGAGCAGTTCTTC.

The genes are TRBV30 and TRBJ2-5, with 9 positions matching TRBD1. The V and J ends lost 5 bases and 4 bases, in that order; junction bases with no gene match: 17. This CDR3 is 17 amino acids long. Germline V gene sequence: CDR1 GTSNPN, CDR2 SVGIG (reference sequence). The CDR3: CAWGAGTGMDPRETQYF. For the CDR3, the DNA is TGTGCCTGGGGGGCCGGGACAGGGATGGACCCAAGAGAGACCCAGTACTTC. Full variable domain (remainder filled in from reference TRBV30 and TRBJ2-5): SQTIHQWPATLVQPVGSPLSLECTVEGTSNPNLYWYRQAAGRGLQLLFYSVGIGQISSEVPQNLSASRPQDRQFILSSKKLLLSDSGFYLCAWGAGTGMDPRETQYFGPGTRLLVL.

Only one count was recorded for this clone. This chain joins TRBV27 and TRBJ2-1; 11 bases agree with TRBD2. This CDR3 is 15 amino acids long. Germline CDR1 is MNHEY and CDR2 is SMNVEV (reference sequence). V lost 0 bases to trimming and J lost 9 bases; unmatched junction nucleotides: 4. As DNA, the CDR3 is TGTGCCAGCAGTTTATCGCCTAGCGGGAGGAGTGAGCAGTTCTTC. The encoded protein is CASSLSPSGRSEQFF.